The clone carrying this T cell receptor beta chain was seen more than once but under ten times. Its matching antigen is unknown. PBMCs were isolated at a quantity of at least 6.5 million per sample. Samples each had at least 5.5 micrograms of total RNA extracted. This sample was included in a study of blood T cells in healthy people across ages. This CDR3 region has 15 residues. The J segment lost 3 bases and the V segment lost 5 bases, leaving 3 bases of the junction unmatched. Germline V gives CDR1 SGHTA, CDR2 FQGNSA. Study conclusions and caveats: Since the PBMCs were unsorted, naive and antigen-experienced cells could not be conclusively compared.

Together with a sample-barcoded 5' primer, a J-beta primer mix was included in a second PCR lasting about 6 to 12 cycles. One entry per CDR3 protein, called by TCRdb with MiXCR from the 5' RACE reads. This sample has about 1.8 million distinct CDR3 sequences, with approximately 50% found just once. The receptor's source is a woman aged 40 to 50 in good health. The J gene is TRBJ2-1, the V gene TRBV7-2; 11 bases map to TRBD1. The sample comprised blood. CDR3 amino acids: CASSGGQGGYNEQFF. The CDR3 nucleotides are TGTGCCAGCAGCGGGGGACAGGGGGGCTACAATGAGCAGTTCTTC. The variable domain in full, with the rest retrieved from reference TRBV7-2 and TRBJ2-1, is GAGVSQSPSNKVTEKGKDVELRCDPISGHTALYWYRQSLGQGLEFLIYFQGNSAPDKSGLPSDRFSAERTGGSVSTLTIQRTQQEDSAVYLCASSGGQGGYNEQFFGPGTRLTVL.